One T cell receptor (beta chain) is described in this entry. This entry is derived from a study of shared T cell receptors in the human thymus. The length of the CDR3 is 16 residues. Per the germline V gene, CDR1 is SGHTA and CDR2 is FQGNSA. J was trimmed by 4 bases and V by 4 bases; bases with no gene match: 10. Clones were read by immunoSEQ multiplex PCR, and TCRdb kept only the in-frame ones, dropping some. This table has under 850,000 clones, around 87% appearing once. In addition, the sample was reused for a study of human thymus T cells. That report notes: The donor group consisted of healthy Finnish infants who were having corrective surgery for congenital heart defects. Thymus specimens were resections from corrective heart surgery. Repertoires sampled from thymus and blood appeared biased in V and J gene usage. Related research has reported that thymic repertoires overlap highly among unrelated individuals.

Sequencing was done on a sample of thymocytes. The source of this sequence is a boy under two years old with a congenital heart defect. This chain uses TRBV7-2 with TRBJ1-3; 7 bases are shared with TRBD1. The CDR3 reads CASSSRRGQEGNTIYF. The CDR3 region has the DNA TGTGCCAGCAGCTCCCGACGCGGACAGGAGGGAAACACCATATATTTT.